This TCR beta chain was sequenced during a study of T cell responses to AZD1222 COVID-19 vaccine. Whole-study findings and limits: CD4 TCRs associated with vaccination spanned spike, dominating at 160-218 and 743-854. Only a handful of AZD1222 recipients tested seropositive at baseline. Possibly, clonal diversity was underestimated; donors were largely white British and included more females.

The V segment lost 4 bases and the J segment 2 bases; nucleotides outside the gene matches: 10. The CDR3 sequence is 18 residues long. Germline V gene sequence: CDR1 MDHEN, CDR2 SYDVKM. A word on this clone: No antigen is known for it.

Measured with immunoSEQ multiplex PCR; TCRdb has only the in-frame clones, and not every one. The sample yields 120,000 or so clones, around 87% seen once. The receptor comes from an adult in good health. The chain joins TRBV28 to TRBJ2-6; TRBD1 matches at 8 bases. Sequencing was performed on peripheral blood, taken on day 0 of AZD1222 vaccination. In nucleotides, the CDR3 is TGTGCCAGCAGTTCCTTAGGACAGGGAGAGCCTGGGGCCAACGTCCTGACTTTC. Its translation is CASSSLGQGEPGANVLTF.